The 18 T cell receptor beta chains in this list originate from one sample, sequenced in a study of blood T cell repertoires in COVID-19 (dated by TCRdb to 2018 to 2021). The library was generated by the immunoSEQ multiplex PCR assay. Entries here come from immuneACCESS through TCRdb and include only in-frame sequences with V and J called. Some clones fail to appear in such tables; in the studies checked, an unresolved V gene covers under half of the shortfall, and the cause of the remainder is unknown. The sample contains over 200,000 clones, more than 85% of them found a single time. The ten largest clones take up under 2.5% of the sample. The sequenced material came from peripheral blood. Receptors originate from a man aged 40-55 years with active or convalescent COVID-19.

This chain connects TRBV6-5 to TRBJ2-5; maybe TRBD1 (6 bases). The germline V gene encodes CDR1 MNHEY and CDR2 SVGAGI. The CDR3 is 15 residues long. The V end was cut by 6 bases, the J end by 1 base, with 15 bases between. The CDR3 bases are TGTGCCAGCAGCAAAACCGGGACACCCCAAGAGACCCAGTACTTC. Protein sequence: CASSKTGTPQETQYF.

The V call is TRBV10-3, the J call TRBJ2-5; possible D gene TRBD2, 6 bases. Per germline, CDR1 ENHRY and CDR2 SYGVKD. V lost 2 bases, J lost 1 base, and 11 bases lay in between. This CDR3 has 15 residues. The CDR3 is CAISETGGAQETQYF. CDR3 coding DNA: TGTGCCATCAGTGAGACCGGGGGAGCCCAAGAGACCCAGTACTTC.

The chain has TRBV11-2 and TRBJ1-2; unclear D gene. CDR1 and CDR2 (germline): SGHAT, FQNNGV. V gave up 1 base and J gave up 8 bases, with 11 bases separating them. The CDR3 covers 13 residues. The CDR3 coding sequence is TGTGCCAGCAGCTTAGTTCGGTCAGGAGGCTACACCTTC. Its protein is CASSLVRSGGYTF.

The chain has TRBV3-1 (or the pseudogene TRBV3-2) and TRBJ1-3; D is ambiguous. Germline V gives CDR1 LGHDT, CDR2 YNNKEL (reference sequence). CDR3 size: 17 residues. The V end was cut by 4 bases, the J end by 2 bases, with 18 bases between. The CDR3 region is CASSPTLSGGTGNTIYF. The CDR3 bases are TGTGCCAGCAGCCCCACTCTTTCCGGCGGCACTGGAAACACCATATATTTT.

In this sample, this clone turned up once. Other DNA sequences within the sample encode an identical CDR3. The chain links TRBV27 to TRBJ2-1; no clear D gene. The V and J ends lost 5 bases and 4 bases respectively, with 3 bases between them. The CDR3 has 11 residues. Germline V gene data show CDR1 as MNHEY and CDR2 as SMNVEV (reference sequence). The CDR3 region is CASSLYNEQFF. The CDR3 region has the DNA TGTGCCAGCAGTCTTTACAATGAGCAGTTCTTC.

The chain combines TRBV28 with TRBJ1-6; D gene uncertain. This CDR3 has 13 amino acids. Looked up from germline, CDR1 is MDHEN and CDR2 is SYDVKM. The germline V and J ends were trimmed by 4 bases and 6 bases, with 7 bases remaining between them. The CDR3, as DNA: TGTGCCAGCAGTTGGGAGACTAATTCACCCCTCCACTTT. As protein: CASSWETNSPLHF.

This clone was detected once. This rearrangement joins TRBV5-1 to TRBJ2-7; possible D gene TRBD1, 6 bases. The CDR3 sequence is 16 residues long. Germline assignment: CDR1 SGHRS and CDR2 YFSETQ. V was shortened by 7 bases and J by 2 bases, with 22 bases between the two germline ends. The CDR3 sequence is CASSPGRTAPTYEQYF. In DNA, the CDR3 is TGCGCCAGCTCCCCGGGAAGGACAGCTCCGACCTACGAGCAGTACTTC. Full variable domain (rest looked up from reference TRBV5-1 and TRBJ2-7): KAGVTQTPRYLIKTRGQQVTLSCSPISGHRSVSWYQQTPGQGLQFLFEYFSETQRNKGNFPGRFSGRQFSNSRSEMNVSTLELGDSALYLCASSPGRTAPTYEQYFGPGTRLTVT.

This chain connects TRBV18 to TRBJ2-7; the match to TRBD1 covers 12 bases. The CDR3 is made up of 16 amino acids. The J segment lost 5 bases and the V segment lost 3 bases, leaving 8 bases of the junction unmatched. Germline CDR1 and CDR2: KGHSH and LQKENI. Here the CDR3 DNA reads TGTGCCAGCTCACCTGGGACAGGGGGCAATCTCAACGAGCAGTACTTC. Residues: CASSPGTGGNLNEQYF.

This clone appeared once. The V gene is TRBV7-8, the J gene TRBJ1-5; D remains unclear. V shed 1 base and J shed 6 bases, with 4 bases lying between them. CDR1 is SGHVS and CDR2 is FQNEAQ in the germline V gene. CDR3 length: 12 residues. DNA of the CDR3: TGTGCCAGCAGCTTAGTCTCTCAGCCCCAGCATTTT. It codes for CASSLVSQPQHF.

This clone appeared once. The chain links TRBV6-1 to TRBJ1-1; D is unclear. This CDR3 has 11 amino acids. The ends were cut back, 3 bases at V and 7 bases at J, with 6 bases in the middle. The germline gives CDR1 MNHNS, CDR2 SASEGT. Here the CDR3 reads CASSDTREAFF. The DNA of the CDR3 is TGTGCCAGCAGTGACACTCGTGAAGCTTTCTTT.

V is TRBV6-5 and J is TRBJ2-7; 7 bases agree with TRBD1. With V trimmed by 8 bases and J by 2 bases, 9 bases remained unmatched. This CDR3 comprises 14 residues. CDR1 MNHEY and CDR2 SVGAGI come from the germline V gene. The CDR3 DNA follows: TGTGCCAGCGGAAAAGACAGGGCCCCCTACGAGCAGTACTTC. Amino acid sequence: CASGKDRAPYEQYF.

The J gene is TRBJ1-2, the V gene TRBV5-1, with D tentatively TRBD1 (5 bases). V was trimmed by 4 bases and J by 3 bases, leaving 10 bases between them. This CDR3 region has 13 residues. Germline loops: CDR1 SGHRS, CDR2 YFSETQ. Here the CDR3 DNA reads TGCGCCAGCAGCCGACAGATAGACTATGGCTACACCTTC. Protein product: CASSRQIDYGYTF.

The chain is built from TRBV6-5 and TRBJ2-7; perhaps TRBD1 as D (6 bases). Germline V gene data show CDR1 as MNHEY and CDR2 as SVGAGI. Trimming took 6 bases from V and 0 from J, leaving 15 bases between them. This CDR3 region has 15 residues. CDR3 region: CASSPQGRGSYEQYF. The CDR3 bases are TGTGCCAGCAGCCCACAGGGACGGGGCTCCTACGAGCAGTACTTC.

The chain has TRBV7-9 and TRBJ1-5; TRBD1 matches 9 bases. Trimming removed 4 bases from V and 5 bases from J; junction bases left unmatched: 6. The length of the CDR3 is 15 residues. Germline CDR1 reads SEHNR; CDR2 reads FQNEAQ (reference sequence). The DNA of the CDR3 is TGTGCCAGCAGCTCGATTCGGACAGGGGATCAGCCCCAGCATTTT. Its protein is CASSSIRTGDQPQHF.

This clone was seen a handful of times. The chain joins TRBV28 to TRBJ1-2; the D gene is possibly TRBD1 (5 bases). The ends were cut back, 3 bases at V and 8 bases at J, with 16 bases in the middle. This CDR3 is built from 14 residues. The germline V gene encodes CDR1 MDHEN and CDR2 SYDVKM. CDR3: CASSLAVRARGYTF. The DNA of the CDR3 is TGTGCCAGCAGTTTGGCGGTCAGGGCTAGAGGCTACACCTTC.

This clone was picked up one time. This chain joins TRBV18 and TRBJ1-1; 11 bases align to TRBD1. There are 15 residues in the CDR3. The germline V gene encodes CDR1 KGHSH and CDR2 LQKENI. V gave up 2 bases and J gave up 3 bases; unmatched junction bases: 2. The CDR3 loop reads CASSPGQGAYTEAFF. The CDR3 bases are TGTGCCAGCTCACCAGGACAGGGGGCGTACACTGAAGCTTTCTTT.

V and J are TRBV28 and TRBJ2-1; 11 bases fit TRBD2. From germline, CDR1 is MDHEN and CDR2 SYDVKM. CDR3 length: 16 residues. V lost 1 base and J lost 7; bases outside the gene matches: 6. The CDR3 protein is CASSLFISGGDNEQFF. In DNA form, the CDR3 reads TGTGCCAGCAGTTTATTTATTAGCGGGGGGGATAATGAGCAGTTCTTC.

The rearrangement uses TRBV10-1 and TRBJ2-7; TRBD1 matches 10 bases. The germline CDR1 and CDR2 sequences are WNHNN and SYGVQD (reference sequence). V lost 5 bases and J lost 3; bases outside the gene matches: 4. The CDR3 runs 14 residues. CDR3 protein: CASSQGQGYYEQYF. The DNA for the CDR3 is TGCGCCAGCAGTCAGGGACAGGGGTACTACGAGCAGTACTTC.